The 5 T cell receptor beta chains in this list originate from one sample, sequenced in a study of T cell responses to AZD1222 COVID-19 vaccine. Data came from immunoSEQ multiplex PCR; TCRdb stores just in-frame clones and leaves some out. The top ten hold more than 5.5% of the sample, which has approximately 130,000 clones, approximately 85% seen once. Specimen: peripheral blood, collected 28 days after the second AZD1222 dose. Receptors were obtained from an adult who received the AZD1222 COVID-19 vaccine.

This clone was seen only once. The CDR3 is CAIKGQAYTEAFF. The CDR3 nucleotides are TGTGCCATCAAAGGACAGGCATACACTGAAGCTTTCTTT. V is TRBV10-3 and J is TRBJ1-1; 7 bases align to TRBD1. This CDR3 region has 13 residues. J gave up 3 bases and V 7 bases, and 5 bases lay outside the gene matches. Per germline, CDR1 ENHRY and CDR2 SYGVKD.

The chain carries TRBV7-8 and TRBJ1-5, with D possibly TRBD1 on 6 matching bases. V gave up 4 bases and J gave up 4 bases, with 20 bases separating them. This CDR3 region has 17 residues. Germline V gene data show CDR1 as SGHVS and CDR2 as FQNEAQ. The CDR3 nucleotides read TGTGCCAGCAGCTCAAACGGCAGGGGATTAGGGAATCAGCCCCAGCATTTT. Translated, it gives CASSSNGRGLGNQPQHF.

This chain connects TRBV18 to TRBJ2-3; D unresolved. The CDR3 is 12 residues long. Germline CDR1 and CDR2: KGHSH and LQKENI. V gave up 3 bases and J gave up 2 bases, with 3 bases separating them. The CDR3 nucleotides are TGTGCCAGCTCACCTGACACAGATACGCAGTATTTT. It codes for CASSPDTDTQYF.

The chain carries TRBV27 and TRBJ2-1, with 10 positions matching TRBD2. The CDR3 is made up of 15 amino acids. Looked up from germline, CDR1 is MNHEY and CDR2 is SMNVEV (reference sequence). After removal of 6 bases from V and 3 bases from J, the junction contained 5 bases not matched to a gene. The CDR3 DNA reads as TGTGCCAGCAGCCCCCGGACTAGCGGCTACAATGAGCAGTTCTTC. Translating it yields CASSPRTSGYNEQFF.

The rearrangement joins TRBV2 to TRBJ2-5, with 9 bases fitting TRBD2. The germline gives CDR1 SNHLY, CDR2 FYNNEI. The V segment lost 8 bases and the J segment 2 bases; nucleotides outside the gene matches: 6. The CDR3 has 14 amino acids. The CDR3 region has the DNA TGTGCCAGCCATAGCGGGGGCTTACAAGAGACCCAGTACTTC. It codes for CASHSGGLQETQYF.